This TCR beta chain was identified in a study of blood T cell repertoires in COVID-19. Study context: COVID-19 samples, acute and convalescent, were from the United States, Italy and Spain. T cells, B-cell-depleted T cells, or PBMCs provided the cDNA or gDNA that served as material.

This clone was detected ten times or more. CDR3 size: 18 residues. V was shortened by 5 bases and J by 0 bases, with 20 bases between the two germline ends. As originally analysed: Estimation of nucleated cell counts relied on the amplification of reference gene primers. Data came from immunoSEQ multiplex PCR; TCRdb stores just in-frame clones and leaves some out. V and J calls and clone size are those listed in that table; D and trimming were worked out from the DNA. Counted here are 150,000 to 200,000 clones, around 81% occurring once; the ten biggest clones make up approximately 9.9%. Material: peripheral blood. The V call is TRBV6-7, the J call TRBJ1-3, with unresolved D. TRBV6-7 belongs to the ORF category, with a function that is uncertain. The receptor was derived from a man aged 60 to 75 with active or convalescent COVID-19. CDR3 in amino acids: CASSTASRGFVSGNTIYF. The DNA of the CDR3 is TGTGCCAGCAGTACCGCCAGTCGGGGTTTTGTCTCTGGAAACACCATATATTTT.